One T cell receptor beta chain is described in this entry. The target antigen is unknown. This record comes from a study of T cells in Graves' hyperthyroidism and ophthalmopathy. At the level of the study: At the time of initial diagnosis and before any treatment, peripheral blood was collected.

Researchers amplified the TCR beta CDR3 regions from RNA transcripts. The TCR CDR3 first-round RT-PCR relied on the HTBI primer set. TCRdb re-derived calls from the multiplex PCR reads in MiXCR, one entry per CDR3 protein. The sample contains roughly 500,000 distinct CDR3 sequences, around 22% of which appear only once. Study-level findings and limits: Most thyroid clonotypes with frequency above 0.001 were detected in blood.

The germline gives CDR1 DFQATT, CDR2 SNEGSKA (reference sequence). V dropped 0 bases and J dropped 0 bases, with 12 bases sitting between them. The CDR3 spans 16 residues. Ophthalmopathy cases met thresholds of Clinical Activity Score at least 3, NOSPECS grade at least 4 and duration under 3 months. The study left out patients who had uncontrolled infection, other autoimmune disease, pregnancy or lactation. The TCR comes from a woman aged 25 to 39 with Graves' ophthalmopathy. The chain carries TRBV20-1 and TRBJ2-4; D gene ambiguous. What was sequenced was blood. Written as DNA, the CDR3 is TGCAGTGCTAGAGACGGATCTGGCAAAGCCAAAAACATTCAGTACTTC. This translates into CSARDGSGKAKNIQYF.